Sequencing of this TCR beta chain was carried out in a study of blood T cell repertoires in COVID-19. Study-wide background: Whether acute or convalescent, the COVID-19 samples came from the United States, Italy and Spain. Nucleic acid was either cDNA or gDNA, and it came from T cells, B-cell-depleted T cells, or PBMCs.

Methods used by the authors: Estimates of nucleated cell counts were drawn from the amplification of reference gene primers. The protocol was immunoSEQ multiplex PCR, while the TCRdb copy is restricted to in-frame clones and leaves out a portion. The V and J calls and clone size come from that table; D and trimming were worked out from the DNA. The sample holds some 120,000 clones, about nine tenths seen once. Germline values: CDR1 SGHTA, CDR2 FQGNSA. This CDR3 contains 14 residues. The V and J ends lost 3 bases and 2 bases, in that order; junction bases with no gene match: 2. The sequence was obtained from a man aged 45-60 years with active COVID-19. The rearrangement links TRBV7-2 to TRBJ2-7, with 9 positions matching TRBD1. Sequenced input: peripheral blood. The CDR3 sequence is CASSFGTGTYEQYV. CDR3 nucleotides: TGTGCCAGCAGCTTCGGGACAGGGACCTACGAGCAGTACGTC.